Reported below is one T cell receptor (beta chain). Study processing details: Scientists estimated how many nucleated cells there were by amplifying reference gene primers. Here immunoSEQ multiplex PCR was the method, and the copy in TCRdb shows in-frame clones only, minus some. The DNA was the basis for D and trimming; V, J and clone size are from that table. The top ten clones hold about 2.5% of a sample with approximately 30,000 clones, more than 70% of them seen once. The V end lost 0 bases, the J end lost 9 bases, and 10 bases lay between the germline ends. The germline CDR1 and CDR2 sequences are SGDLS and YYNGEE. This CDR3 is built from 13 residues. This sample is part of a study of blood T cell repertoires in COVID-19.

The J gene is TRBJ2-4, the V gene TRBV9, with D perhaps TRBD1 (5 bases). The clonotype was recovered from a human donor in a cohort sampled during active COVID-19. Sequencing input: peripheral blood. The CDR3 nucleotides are TGTGCCAGCAGCGTAGACAGGTGGGGCATTCAGTACTTC. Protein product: CASSVDRWGIQYF.